This T cell receptor (beta chain) was obtained from a study of Ad26.COV2.S vaccination and SARS-CoV-2 variants. Turning to the study itself: Donor got 5x10^10 or 1x10^11 viral particles of Ad26.COV2.S.

Details on this clone: Antigen specificity is unknown.

This table comes from immunoSEQ multiplex PCR, and its TCRdb copy is limited to in-frame clones, with some not included. The profile shows hundreds of thousands of clones, approximately 90% of them singletons. The study, taken as a whole, reports: It was vaccine recipients, not placebo recipients, who had the higher spike-specific TCR breadth.

The treatment: around 19 received Ad26.COV2.S at low or high dose, single or two shots; about 5 received placebo; per-sample allocation not given. Day 63 after the first injection of vaccine or placebo was the sampling time. In Boston, the donor was an adult between 18-55 years of age. Participants' vaccine, an Ad26 vector, delivered Wuhan-strain SARS-CoV-2 spike. Looked up from germline, CDR1 is SNHLY and CDR2 is FYNNEI. This CDR3 has 15 residues. J was trimmed by 8 bases and V by 6 bases; bases with no gene match: 10. The sequences come from peripheral blood, collected in a trial of Ad26.COV2.S vaccine versus placebo. The chain couples TRBV2 to TRBJ2-2; 9 nucleotides agree with TRBD1. This receptor was identified in a person aged 18-60 years who received the Ad26.COV2.S COVID-19 vaccine or a placebo. CDR3 amino acids: CASSPGTGYRGELFF. The DNA for the CDR3 is TGTGCCAGCAGCCCCGGGACAGGGTATAGGGGGGAGCTGTTTTTT.